This TCR beta chain was sequenced in a study of blood T cells in healthy people across ages. A second PCR of 7 to 11 cycles used a sample-barcoded 5' primer and a J-beta primer mix. MiXCR, applied by TCRdb to the 5' RACE reads, yields one record per CDR3 protein. The table includes under 950,000 distinct CDR3 sequences, about a fifth detected once. This clonotype was picked up a small number of times. The CDR3 extends over 12 amino acids. From germline, CDR1 is SNHLY and CDR2 FYNNEI. V was shortened by 5 bases and J by 10 bases, with 11 bases between the two germline ends. J is TRBJ1-4 and V is TRBV2; D may be TRBD1 (6 bases). Sequences were obtained from blood. The TCR originated in a man aged 65-85 years in good health. The CDR3, as DNA: TGTGCCAGCAGTAGACAGGACGGAAAACTGTTTTTT. It is translated as CASSRQDGKLFF.